Listed below are T cell receptor beta chains from one sample, sequenced in a study of identical twins. TCRdb re-derived calls from the 5' RACE reads in MiXCR, one entry per CDR3 protein. The sample comprises roughly 490,000 distinct CDR3 sequences, more than 13% of which are singletons, and approximately 1% rests with the top ten. A further study also used this sample, focusing on yellow fever vaccine responses in identical twins.

Sequencing used CD4+ T cells sorted from blood. The receptors were sampled from a woman between 18 and 29 years old in good health. The CDR3 runs from the conserved cysteine through the conserved F or W. The D gene is left open where the match is weak. Not every row has a clone size; where given, it reads once, few, many or a size class.

V	J	size	D	CDR3	DNA
TRBV7-9	TRBJ2-7	.	.	CASSLRRQYEQYF	TGTGCCAGCAGCTTAAGGCGACAGTACGAGCAGTACTTC
TRBV5-1	TRBJ2-1	many	TRBD2	CASSLDGRPGNEQFF	TGCGCCAGCAGCTTGGACGGGAGGCCGGGTAATGAGCAGTTCTTC
TRBV11-2	TRBJ2-6	few	.	CASSPEGTGNSGANVLTF	TGTGCCAGCAGCCCAGAGGGAACGGGAAACTCTGGGGCCAACGTCCTGACTTTC
TRBV4-1	TRBJ2-1	few	.	CASRHGLNEQFF	TGCGCCAGCAGACATGGTCTGAATGAGCAGTTCTTC
TRBV7-9	TRBJ2-1	few	.	CASSHLQSREQFF	TGTGCCAGCAGCCATCTCCAATCCCGCGAGCAGTTCTTC
TRBV6-2/TRBV6-3	TRBJ2-1	many	.	CASSGKGYNEQFF	TGTGCCAGCTCCGGGAAAGGATACAATGAGCAGTTCTTC
TRBV12-3/TRBV12-4	TRBJ2-3	many	TRBD1	CASSRRQGLVDTQYF	TGTGCCAGCAGTCGACGACAGGGGCTGGTAGATACGCAGTATTTT
TRBV12-3/TRBV12-4	TRBJ1-2	many	.	CASSSGGTNYGYTF	TGTGCCAGCAGTTCTGGGGGGACTAACTATGGCTACACCTTC
TRBV28	TRBJ2-4	.	TRBD2	CASGSRSGLAANIQYF	TGTGCCAGCGGTAGTCGGTCGGGACTAGCTGCGAACATTCAGTACTTC
TRBV30	TRBJ1-5	.	.	CAWSVSGGPAGQPQHF	TGTGCCTGGAGTGTAAGTGGGGGGCCCGCAGGGCAGCCCCAGCATTTT
TRBV5-1	TRBJ2-1	many	.	CASSIEGFPGEQFF	TGCGCCAGCAGCATAGAGGGTTTCCCCGGTGAGCAGTTCTTC
TRBV12-3/TRBV12-4	TRBJ2-5	.	.	CASRGGGQTQYF	TGTGCCAGCAGGGGCGGAGGGCAGACCCAGTACTTC
TRBV2	TRBJ2-1	few	TRBD2	CASSERLAGVGEQFF	TGTGCCAGCAGTGAAAGACTAGCGGGAGTGGGTGAGCAGTTCTTC
TRBV11-2	TRBJ2-1	.	TRBD2	CASRPRLAGNNEQFF	TGTGCCAGCAGACCGCGACTAGCGGGGAACAATGAGCAGTTCTTC
TRBV6-5	TRBJ2-3	many	TRBD2	CASSYSTSGLHTDTQYF	TGTGCCAGCAGTTACTCGACTAGCGGCCTACACACAGATACGCAGTATTTT
TRBV4-3	TRBJ1-1	.	.	CASSRNWGAQAEAFF	TGCGCCAGCAGCCGCAACTGGGGGGCTCAAGCTGAAGCTTTCTTT
TRBV12-3/TRBV12-4	TRBJ2-4	few	TRBD1	CASSPGGTGQNIQYF	TGTGCCAGCAGTCCGGGCGGGACAGGACAAAACATTCAGTACTTC
TRBV12-3/TRBV12-4	TRBJ2-2	many	.	CASSFSGQQTGELFF	TGTGCCAGCAGTTTTTCGGGACAACAAACCGGGGAGCTGTTTTTT
TRBV6-5	TRBJ2-1	.	TRBD2	CASSYRTSGRDNEQFF	TGTGCCAGCAGTTACCGGACTAGCGGGAGGGACAATGAGCAGTTCTTC
TRBV28	TRBJ2-1	few	.	CASSLRQGQFF	TGTGCCAGCAGTTTACGGCAGGGGCAGTTCTTC
TRBV20-1	TRBJ2-3	.	.	CSAELASTDTQYF	TGCAGTGCCGAACTAGCTAGCACAGATACGCAGTATTTT
TRBV7-6	TRBJ1-5	few	.	CASSLGDHSNQPQHF	TGTGCCAGCAGCTTAGGAGATCATAGCAATCAGCCCCAGCATTTT
TRBV7-2	TRBJ2-3	.	TRBD1	CASSRQGDTDTQYF	TGTGCCAGCAGCCGACAGGGGGATACAGATACGCAGTATTTT